This T cell receptor (beta chain) is from a study of cytomegalovirus exposure and HLA in healthy donors. Study-level points and caveats: Using the classifier, cytomegalovirus status was reportedly diagnosed with high specificity and sensitivity. More than 150 TCR beta chains were listed as cytomegalovirus-associated. It was found in a later analysis that first-cohort TCR clusters tended to co-occur in the 100 to 150 validation repertoires.

Germline CDR1 is MNHNY and CDR2 is SVGAGI (reference sequence). Trimming removed 6 bases from V and 7 bases from J, with 15 bases in between. The CDR3 extends over 13 amino acids. The study drew the donors from its approximately 120-subject validation cohort, separate from the roughly 670-subject first cohort. The method was immunoSEQ multiplex PCR; TCRdb's version includes in-frame clones alone and lacks a portion of them. The profile shows roughly 280,000 clones, approximately 83% of them singletons. This clone was found once. The target antigen is unknown. This clonotype was obtained from a woman aged 18-29 years in good health and CMV-seronegative. The source material was PBMCs. The gene calls are TRBV6-6 and TRBJ1-1; weak D call: TRBD1 (6 bases). CDR3 loop: CASSRITGYEAFF. The CDR3 DNA is TGTGCCAGCAGCCGAATAACAGGGTATGAAGCTTTCTTT.